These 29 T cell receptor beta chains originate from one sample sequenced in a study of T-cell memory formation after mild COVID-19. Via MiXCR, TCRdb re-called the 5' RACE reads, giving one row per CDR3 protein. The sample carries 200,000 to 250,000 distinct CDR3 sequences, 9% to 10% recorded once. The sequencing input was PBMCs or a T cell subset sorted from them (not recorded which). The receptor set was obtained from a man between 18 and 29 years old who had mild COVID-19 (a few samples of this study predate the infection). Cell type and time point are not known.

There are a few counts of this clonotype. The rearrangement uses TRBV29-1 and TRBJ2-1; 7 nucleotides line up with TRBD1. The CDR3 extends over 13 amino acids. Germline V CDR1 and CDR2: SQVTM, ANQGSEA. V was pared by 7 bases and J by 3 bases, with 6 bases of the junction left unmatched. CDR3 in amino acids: CSAGQVFYNEQFF. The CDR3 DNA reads TGCAGCGCCGGACAGGTTTTCTACAATGAGCAGTTCTTC.

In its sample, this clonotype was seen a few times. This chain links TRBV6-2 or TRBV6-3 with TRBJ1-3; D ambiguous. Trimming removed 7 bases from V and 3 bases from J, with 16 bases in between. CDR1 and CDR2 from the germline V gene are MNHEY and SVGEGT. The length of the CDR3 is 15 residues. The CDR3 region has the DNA TGTGCCAGCACCTACCGAACGGATTATGGAAACACCATATATTTT. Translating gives CASTYRTDYGNTIYF.

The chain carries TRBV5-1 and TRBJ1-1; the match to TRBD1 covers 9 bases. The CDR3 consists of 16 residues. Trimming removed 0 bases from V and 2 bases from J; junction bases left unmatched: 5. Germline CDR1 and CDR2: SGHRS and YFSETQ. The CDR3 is CASSLGGGQGNTEAFF. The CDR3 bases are TGCGCCAGCAGCTTGGGGGGGGGACAGGGAAACACTGAAGCTTTCTTT.

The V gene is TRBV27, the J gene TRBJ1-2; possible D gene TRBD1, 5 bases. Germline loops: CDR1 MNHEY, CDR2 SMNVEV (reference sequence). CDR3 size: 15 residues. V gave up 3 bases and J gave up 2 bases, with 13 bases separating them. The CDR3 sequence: CASSFNGHPNYGYTF. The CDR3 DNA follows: TGTGCCAGCAGTTTCAACGGACACCCCAACTATGGCTACACCTTC.

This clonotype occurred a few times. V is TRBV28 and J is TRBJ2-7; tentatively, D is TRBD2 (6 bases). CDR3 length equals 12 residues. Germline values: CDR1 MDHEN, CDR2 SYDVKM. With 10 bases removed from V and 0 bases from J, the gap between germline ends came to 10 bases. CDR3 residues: CATGSGSYEQYV. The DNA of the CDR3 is TGTGCCACCGGGAGTGGCTCCTACGAGCAGTACGTC.

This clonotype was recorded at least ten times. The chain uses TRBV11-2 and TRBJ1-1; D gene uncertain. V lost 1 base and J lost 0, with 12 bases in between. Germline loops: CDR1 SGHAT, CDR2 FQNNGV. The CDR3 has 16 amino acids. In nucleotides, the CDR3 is TGTGCCAGCAGCTTAGTGGCGGACGGCATGAACACTGAAGCTTTCTTT. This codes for CASSLVADGMNTEAFF.

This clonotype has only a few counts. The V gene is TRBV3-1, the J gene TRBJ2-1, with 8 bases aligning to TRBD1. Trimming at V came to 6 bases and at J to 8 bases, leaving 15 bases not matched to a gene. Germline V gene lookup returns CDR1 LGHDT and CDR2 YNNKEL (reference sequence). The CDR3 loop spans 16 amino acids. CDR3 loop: CASRSESAGGIDEQFF. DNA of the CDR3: TGTGCCAGCAGATCTGAGTCGGCAGGGGGCATAGATGAGCAGTTCTTC.

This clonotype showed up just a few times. CDR3 protein: CASTPGWGDTEAFF. In DNA form, the CDR3 reads TGTGCCAGCACCCCAGGGTGGGGGGACACTGAAGCTTTCTTT. The chain has TRBV12-3 or TRBV12-4 and TRBJ1-1; possible D gene TRBD1, 5 bases. This CDR3 spans 14 amino acids. V gave up 7 bases and J gave up 3 bases, with 15 bases separating them.

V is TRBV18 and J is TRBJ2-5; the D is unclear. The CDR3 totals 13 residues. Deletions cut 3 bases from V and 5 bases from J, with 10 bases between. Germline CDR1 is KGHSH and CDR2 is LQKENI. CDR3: CASSPGSRETQYF. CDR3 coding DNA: TGTGCCAGCTCACCGGGAAGCCGGGAGACCCAGTACTTC.

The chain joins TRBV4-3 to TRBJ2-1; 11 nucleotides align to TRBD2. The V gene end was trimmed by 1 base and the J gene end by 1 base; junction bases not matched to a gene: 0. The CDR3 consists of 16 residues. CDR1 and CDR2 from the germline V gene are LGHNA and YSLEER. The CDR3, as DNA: TGCGCCAGCAGCCAAGGACTAGCGGGGTCCTACAATGAGCAGTTCTTC. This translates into CASSQGLAGSYNEQFF.

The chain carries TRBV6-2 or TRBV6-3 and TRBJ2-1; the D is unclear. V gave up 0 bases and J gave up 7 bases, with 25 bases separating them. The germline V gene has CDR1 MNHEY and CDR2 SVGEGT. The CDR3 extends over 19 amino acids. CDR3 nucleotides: TGTGCCAGCAGTTACTCGCTTTCTCGGCGTGTAGTTATCTGGAATGAGCAGTTCTTC. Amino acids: CASSYSLSRRVVIWNEQFF.

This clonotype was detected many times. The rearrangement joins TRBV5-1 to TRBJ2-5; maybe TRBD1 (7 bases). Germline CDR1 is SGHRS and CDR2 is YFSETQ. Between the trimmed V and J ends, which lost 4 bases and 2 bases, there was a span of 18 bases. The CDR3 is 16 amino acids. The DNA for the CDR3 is TGCGCCAGCAGCGGGGGGACAGCGCCCCTACAAGAGACCCAGTACTTC. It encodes CASSGGTAPLQETQYF.

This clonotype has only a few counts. This CDR3 reads CASSNRRDYGYTF. The CDR3 coding sequence is TGTGCCAGCAGTAATCGACGGGACTATGGCTACACCTTC. The chain employs TRBV27 and TRBJ1-2; no firm D call. Between the trimmed V and J ends, which lost 5 bases and 3 bases, there was a span of 10 bases. The CDR3 runs to 13 residues. The germline V gene has CDR1 MNHEY and CDR2 SMNVEV (reference sequence).

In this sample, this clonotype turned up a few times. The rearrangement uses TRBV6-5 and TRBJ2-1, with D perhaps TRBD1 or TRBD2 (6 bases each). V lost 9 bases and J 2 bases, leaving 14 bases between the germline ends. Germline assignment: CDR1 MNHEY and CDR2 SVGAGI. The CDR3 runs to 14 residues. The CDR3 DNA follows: TGTGCCAGTCAGAGGGGGGCCGCCTACAATGAGCAGTTCTTC. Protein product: CASQRGAAYNEQFF.

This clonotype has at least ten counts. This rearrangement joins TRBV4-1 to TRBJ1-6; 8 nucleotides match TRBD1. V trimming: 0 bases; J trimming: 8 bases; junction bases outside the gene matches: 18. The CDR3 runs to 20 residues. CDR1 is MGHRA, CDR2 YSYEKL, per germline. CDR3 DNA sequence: TGCGCCAGCAGCCAAGAACCTACATTAGGACAGGGAAGTGTATATTCACCCCTCCACTTT. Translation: CASSQEPTLGQGSVYSPLHF.

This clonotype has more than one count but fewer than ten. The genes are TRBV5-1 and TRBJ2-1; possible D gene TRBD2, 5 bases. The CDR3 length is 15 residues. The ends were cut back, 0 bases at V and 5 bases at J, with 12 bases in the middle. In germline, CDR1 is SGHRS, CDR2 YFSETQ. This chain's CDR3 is CASSLGGLGNNEQFF. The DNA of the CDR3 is TGCGCCAGCAGCTTGGGTGGACTGGGTAACAATGAGCAGTTCTTC.

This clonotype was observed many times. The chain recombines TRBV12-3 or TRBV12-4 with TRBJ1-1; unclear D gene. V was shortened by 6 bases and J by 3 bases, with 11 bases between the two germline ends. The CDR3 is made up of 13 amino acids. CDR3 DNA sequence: TGTGCCAGCAGGAGGGCGGCGGACACTGAAGCTTTCTTT. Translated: CASRRAADTEAFF.

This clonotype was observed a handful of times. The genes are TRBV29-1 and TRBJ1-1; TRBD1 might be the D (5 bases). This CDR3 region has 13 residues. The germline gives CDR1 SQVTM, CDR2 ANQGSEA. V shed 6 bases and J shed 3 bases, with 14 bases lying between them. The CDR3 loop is CSVVPFRDTEAFF. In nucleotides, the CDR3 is TGCAGCGTCGTACCTTTCAGGGACACTGAAGCTTTCTTT.

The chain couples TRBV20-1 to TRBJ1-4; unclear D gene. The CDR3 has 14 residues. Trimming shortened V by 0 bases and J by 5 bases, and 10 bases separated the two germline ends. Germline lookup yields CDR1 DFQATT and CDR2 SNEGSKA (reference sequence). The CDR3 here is CSARDVAQNEKLFF. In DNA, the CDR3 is TGCAGTGCTAGAGATGTGGCCCAGAATGAAAAACTGTTTTTT.

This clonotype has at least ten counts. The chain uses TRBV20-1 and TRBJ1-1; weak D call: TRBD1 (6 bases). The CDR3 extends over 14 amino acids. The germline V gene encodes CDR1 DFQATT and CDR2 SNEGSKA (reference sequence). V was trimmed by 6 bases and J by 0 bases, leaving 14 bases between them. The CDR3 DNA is TGCAGTGCAACGACAGGCCTTATGAACACTGAAGCTTTCTTT. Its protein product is CSATTGLMNTEAFF.

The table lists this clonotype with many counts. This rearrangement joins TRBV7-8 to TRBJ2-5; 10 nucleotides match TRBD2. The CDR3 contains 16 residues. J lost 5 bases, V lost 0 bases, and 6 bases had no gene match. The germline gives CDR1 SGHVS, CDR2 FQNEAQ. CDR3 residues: CASSLARLAGVETQYF. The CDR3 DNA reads TGTGCCAGCAGCTTAGCGCGGCTAGCGGGGGTTGAGACCCAGTACTTC. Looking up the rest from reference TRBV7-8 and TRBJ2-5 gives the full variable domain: GAGVSQSPRYKVAKRGQDVALRCDPISGHVSLFWYQQALGQGPEFLTYFQNEAQLDKSGLPSDRFFAERPEGSVSTLKIQRTQQEDSAVYLCASSLARLAGVETQYFGPGTRLLVL.

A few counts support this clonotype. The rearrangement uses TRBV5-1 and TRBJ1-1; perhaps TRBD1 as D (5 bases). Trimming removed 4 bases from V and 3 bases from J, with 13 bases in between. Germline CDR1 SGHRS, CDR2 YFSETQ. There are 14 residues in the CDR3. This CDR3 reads CASSIKGQDTEAFF. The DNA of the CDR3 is TGCGCCAGCAGCATAAAGGGGCAGGACACTGAAGCTTTCTTT.

CDR3 in DNA: TGTGCCAGCTCCCCCTGGGTCAGGGATAGCAATCAGCCCCAGCATTTT. Its translation: CASSPWVRDSNQPQHF. This chain uses TRBV18 with TRBJ1-5; tentatively, D is TRBD1 (5 bases). The ends were cut back, 6 bases at V and 0 bases at J, with 15 bases in the middle. The CDR3 has 16 residues. Germline V gene lookup returns CDR1 KGHSH and CDR2 LQKENI. The variable domain in full, with the rest retrieved from reference TRBV18 and TRBJ1-5, is NAGVMQNPRHLVRRRGQEARLRCSPMKGHSHVYWYRQLPEEGLKFMVYLQKENIIDESGMPKERFSAEFPKEGPSILRIQQVVRGDSAAYFCASSPWVRDSNQPQHFGDGTRLSIL.

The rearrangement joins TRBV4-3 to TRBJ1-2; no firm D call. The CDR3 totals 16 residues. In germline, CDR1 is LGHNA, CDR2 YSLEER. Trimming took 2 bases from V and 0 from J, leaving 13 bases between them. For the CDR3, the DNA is TGCGCCAGCAGCCAACTTGGTGATCGTGCTAACTATGGCTACACCTTC. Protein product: CASSQLGDRANYGYTF.

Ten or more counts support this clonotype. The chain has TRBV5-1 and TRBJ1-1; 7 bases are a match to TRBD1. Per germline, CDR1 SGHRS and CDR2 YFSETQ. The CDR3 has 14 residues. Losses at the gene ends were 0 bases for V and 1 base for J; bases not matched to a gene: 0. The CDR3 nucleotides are TGCGCCAGCAGCTTGGACAGGGGGAACACTGAAGCTTTCTTT. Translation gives CASSLDRGNTEAFF.

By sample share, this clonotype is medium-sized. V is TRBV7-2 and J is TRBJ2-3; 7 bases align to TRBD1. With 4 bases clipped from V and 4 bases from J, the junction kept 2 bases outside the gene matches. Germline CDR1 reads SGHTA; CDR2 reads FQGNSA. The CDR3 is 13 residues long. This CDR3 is CASSSTGSDTQYF. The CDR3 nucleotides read TGTGCCAGCAGCTCGACAGGGTCAGATACGCAGTATTTT. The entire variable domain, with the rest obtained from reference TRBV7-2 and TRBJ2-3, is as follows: GAGVSQSPSNKVTEKGKDVELRCDPISGHTALYWYRQSLGQGLEFLIYFQGNSAPDKSGLPSDRFSAERTGGSVSTLTIQRTQQEDSAVYLCASSSTGSDTQYFGPGTRLTVL.

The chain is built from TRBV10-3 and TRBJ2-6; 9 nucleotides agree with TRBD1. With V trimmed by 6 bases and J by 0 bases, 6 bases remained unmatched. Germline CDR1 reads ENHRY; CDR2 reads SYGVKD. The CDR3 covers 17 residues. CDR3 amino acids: CAIRPGQGPSGANVLTF. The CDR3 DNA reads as TGTGCCATCAGGCCGGGACAGGGACCCTCTGGGGCCAACGTCCTGACTTTC.

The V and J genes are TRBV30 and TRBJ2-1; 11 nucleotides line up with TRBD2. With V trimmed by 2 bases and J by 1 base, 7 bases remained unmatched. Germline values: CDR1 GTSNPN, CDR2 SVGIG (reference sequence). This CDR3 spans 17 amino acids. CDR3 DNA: TGTGCCTGGAGTCCCTCCCGGACTAGCGGGTCCTACAATGAGCAGTTCTTC. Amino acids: CAWSPSRTSGSYNEQFF.

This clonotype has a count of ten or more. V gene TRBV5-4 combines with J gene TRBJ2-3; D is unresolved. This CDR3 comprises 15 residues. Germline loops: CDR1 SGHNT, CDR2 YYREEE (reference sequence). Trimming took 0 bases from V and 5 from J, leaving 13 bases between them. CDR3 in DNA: TGTGCCAGCAGCTTGGCCATGAGGTGGGGAGATACGCAGTATTTT. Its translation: CASSLAMRWGDTQYF.